A selection of T cell receptor beta chains follows, all from one sample in a study of T cells in Graves' hyperthyroidism and ophthalmopathy. Using its own MiXCR run on the multiplex PCR reads, TCRdb lists one record per CDR3 protein. The data contain around 530,000 distinct CDR3 sequences, roughly a sixth of them singletons. The sample comprised blood. Receptors were obtained from a woman in her late teens or twenties with Graves' ophthalmopathy. The CDR3 runs from the conserved cysteine through the conserved F or W. The D gene is left open where the match is weak. Clone size is shown for a subset of rows, as once, few, many or a class of expanded clone.

>TRBD1|TRBV30|TRBJ1-2|many
TGTGCCTGGAGTGGTGACAGGGGGCCGGACTATGGCTACACCTTC
CAWSGDRGPDYGYTF
>.|TRBV2|TRBJ1-1|many
TGTGCCAGCAGTGATTTCTGGTCGTTGGACACTGAAGCTTTCTTT
CASSDFWSLDTEAFF
>.|TRBV3-1|TRBJ1-6|.
TGTGCCAGCAGCCAAGGTATGGGGCGTAATTCACCCCTCCACTTT
CASSQGMGRNSPLHF
>TRBD2|TRBV20-1|TRBJ2-2|.
TGCAGTGCTAAGAGGGTGGTTAGCGGGGGGCTAAACACCGGGGAGCTGTTTTTT
CSAKRVVSGGLNTGELFF
>TRBD1|TRBV25-1|TRBJ2-1|few
TGTGCCAGCAGTGAATGGGAAGGGACAGGCTACAATGAGCAGTTCTTC
CASSEWEGTGYNEQFF
>.|TRBV4-1|TRBJ2-1|.
TGCGCCAGCAGCCAAGAAACAGTATACAATGAGCAGTTCTTC
CASSQETVYNEQFF
>TRBD2|TRBV9|TRBJ2-3|.
TGTGCCAGCAGCGCCACTAGCGGGGAAAATACGCAGTATTTT
CASSATSGENTQYF
>.|TRBV10-3|TRBJ1-4|few
TGTGCCATCAGTGAGTCGGGGCCCGCTACGGGTGAAAAACTGTTTTTT
CAISESGPATGEKLFF
>.|TRBV27|TRBJ2-3|.
TGTGCCAGCAGGCCGCAGGGTAGCACAGATACGCAGTATTTT
CASRPQGSTDTQYF
>TRBD1|TRBV28|TRBJ1-4|many
TGTGCCAGCAGTCCAGGGGGAGAGAATGAAAAACTGTTTTTT
CASSPGGENEKLFF
>.|TRBV28|TRBJ2-7|many
TGTGCCAGCAGTTTTTGGGCAGGGACGACCTACGAGCAGTACTTC
CASSFWAGTTYEQYF
>.|TRBV5-8|TRBJ1-4|few
TGTGCCAGCAGCCCATGGGGGGACAAAGAAAAACTGTTTTTT
CASSPWGDKEKLFF
>.|TRBV5-5|TRBJ2-3|few
TGTGCCAGCGGCCTCGGGACGGACAGCACAGATACGCAGTATTTT
CASGLGTDSTDTQYF
>.|TRBV4-1|TRBJ2-6|.
TGCGCCAGCAGCCAAGGATTACGGGGTGGTGGGGCCAACGTCCTGACTTTC
CASSQGLRGGGANVLTF
>.|TRBV27|TRBJ2-5|few
TGTGCCAGCAGCCTCCGGGGACGTGAAGAGACCCAGTACTTC
CASSLRGREETQYF
>.|TRBV3-1|TRBJ1-2|many
TGTGCCAGCAGCCAAGATGGGGGGTACAACTATGGCTACACCTTC
CASSQDGGYNYGYTF
>TRBD2|TRBV29-1|TRBJ2-1|many
TGCAGCGTTGCAAGACTAGCGGGGTACAATGAGCAGTTCTTC
CSVARLAGYNEQFF
>TRBD2|TRBV11-2|TRBJ2-7|many
TGTGCCAGCAGCAAAACTAGCGGGAGACCCCCCTACGAGCAGTACTTC
CASSKTSGRPPYEQYF
>TRBD2|TRBV14|TRBJ2-3|few
TGTGCCAGCAGCCCCCTTAGCGGGAGGGCCCCAGATACGCAGTATTTT
CASSPLSGRAPDTQYF
>.|TRBV20-1|TRBJ2-1|few
TGCAGTGCTAGGGGGGGGCCCTACAATGAGCAGTTCTTC
CSARGGPYNEQFF
>TRBD2|TRBV27|TRBJ2-2|many
TGTGCCAGCAGTTTATTTGGCCCATGGAGCGGGAGGTCGGGCGGGGAGCTGTTTTTT
CASSLFGPWSGRSGGELFF
>.|TRBV19|TRBJ1-1|many
TGTGCCAGTAGTATAGGACGGACTGAAGCTTTCTTT
CASSIGRTEAFF
>.|TRBV7-2|TRBJ2-2|.
TGTGCCAGCAGCCACAGGACACAGAACACCGGGGAGCTGTTTTTT
CASSHRTQNTGELFF
>.|TRBV19|TRBJ2-7|.
TGTGCCAGTAGTATAGGAGGAGGGGCACGCTACGAGCAGTACTTC
CASSIGGGARYEQYF
>.|TRBV18|TRBJ1-5|many
TGTGCCAGCTCCCAAACAGACCTCAATCAGCCCCAGCATTTT
CASSQTDLNQPQHF
>.|TRBV15|TRBJ2-2|.
TGTGCCACCAGCAGAGGGAACGGGGAGCTGTTTTTT
CATSRGNGELFF
>.|TRBV9|TRBJ2-2|.
TGTGCCAGCAGCGTAGGTGGCAGGTTATCTGCGGGGGAGCTGTTTTTT
CASSVGGRLSAGELFF
>.|TRBV18|TRBJ1-1|many
TGTGCCAGCTCACCAAGTTCACAGGAAGCTTTCTTT
CASSPSSQEAFF
>TRBD1|TRBV28|TRBJ1-3|few
TGTGCCAGCAGGAAGACCGGGACAGGGAACCCTGGAAACACCATATATTTT
CASRKTGTGNPGNTIYF
>TRBD2|TRBV15|TRBJ2-7|many
TGTGCCACCAGCAGCGCACCGGGGCCTAGCGGGGGGAAATACGAGCAGTACTTC
CATSSAPGPSGGKYEQYF
>.|TRBV29-1|TRBJ1-1|many
TGCAGCGCGGGAGGGAGTGTGAGGACTGAAGCTTTCTTT
CSAGGSVRTEAFF
>.|TRBV7-6|TRBJ2-7|many
TGTGCCAGCAGCCGAGTGGCAGGGGAGGCCTCCTACGAGCAGTACTTC
CASSRVAGEASYEQYF
>TRBD1|TRBV27|TRBJ2-2|many
TGTGCCAGCAGCTTAGGGGGCGTCGGGGAGCTGTTTTTT
CASSLGGVGELFF
>.|TRBV28|TRBJ1-1|.
TGTGCCAGCAGTTTAATCTGGGCGCCTGAAGCTTTCTTT
CASSLIWAPEAFF
>.|TRBV30|TRBJ1-2|many
TGTGCCTGGAGTGTGGGGGCGAACTATGGCTACACCTTC
CAWSVGANYGYTF
>TRBD2|TRBV7-3|TRBJ2-3|few
TGTGCCAGCAGCTTAATGGGGGGGAGCACAGATACGCAGTATTTT
CASSLMGGSTDTQYF
>TRBD1|TRBV2|TRBJ1-1|.
TGTGCCAGCAGTGCCCATAGGGCACAGGGGGAAGCTTTCTTT
CASSAHRAQGEAFF
>TRBD2|TRBV9|TRBJ2-1|.
TGTGCCAGCAGCGTAGGTGGTAGCGGGAGTTACGGTGAGCAGTTCTTC
CASSVGGSGSYGEQFF
>.|TRBV2|TRBJ1-1|few
TGTGCCAGCCGAAGGGAAACTGAAGCTTTCTTT
CASRRETEAFF
>.|TRBV29-1|TRBJ1-2|few
TGCAGCGTTGAGGTGGGCAGCTATGGCTACACCTTC
CSVEVGSYGYTF
>TRBD1|TRBV19|TRBJ1-2|few
TGTGCCAGTAGCGAACCGGGACAGGGAAATGGCTACACCTTC
CASSEPGQGNGYTF
>.|TRBV6-1|TRBJ2-7|many
TGTGCCAGCAGCCCCAGTGGGGGAGGAGAGCAGTACTTC
CASSPSGGGEQYF
>TRBD2|TRBV20-1|TRBJ2-1|.
TGCAGTGCTAGAGTGAACCGAGGGCTAGCGGGACAGTCCTACAATGAGCAGTTCTTC
CSARVNRGLAGQSYNEQFF
>.|TRBV19|TRBJ1-5|few
TGTGCCAGTAGTATAGTGGAGTATAGCAATCAGCCCCAGCATTTT
CASSIVEYSNQPQHF
>TRBD2|TRBV28|TRBJ2-3|many
TGTGCCAGCAGTCTAGGACTAGAAGGAGATACGCAGTATTTT
CASSLGLEGDTQYF
>.|TRBV10-2|TRBJ1-1|many
TGCGCCAGCAGGGCGGGACGGATTAACACTGAAGCTTTCTTT
CASRAGRINTEAFF
>.|TRBV9|TRBJ1-1|many
TGTGCCAGCAGCCCGACGACCACAGGGGAAGCTTTCTTT
CASSPTTTGEAFF
>TRBD1|TRBV10-3|TRBJ2-1|.
TGTGCCATCAGTGAGTCGGACAGGGTCTACAATGAGCAGTTCTTC
CAISESDRVYNEQFF
>TRBD1|TRBV6-1|TRBJ2-2|few
TGTGCCAGCAGCCAACTTGACAGGGACACCGGGGAGCTGTTTTTT
CASSQLDRDTGELFF
>TRBD2|TRBV20-1|TRBJ2-1|.
TGCAGTGCTAGACTTCCGGGACTAGCGGGTTGGGGGAATGAGCAGTTCTTC
CSARLPGLAGWGNEQFF
>.|TRBV19|TRBJ1-1|few
TGTGCCAGTACCACCGACCGGGGCACTGAAGCTTTCTTT
CASTTDRGTEAFF